The rows below give T cell receptor beta chains drawn from one sample of a study of long-term antiretroviral therapy in people with HIV. Profiling relied on immunoSEQ multiplex PCR, and the TCRdb table lists in-frame clones only, not all of them. The data contain around 13,000 clones, around four fifths of them singletons. Sequencing used unsorted PBMCs, obtained 1.8 years before starting antiretroviral therapy. The receptors derive from a woman aged 40-49 years with HIV. The CDR3 runs from the conserved cysteine through the conserved F or W. Fields, in order: clone size, D gene, J gene, CDR3 length, V gene, CDR3 protein, CDR3 DNA. D genes are given only for firm matches. Clone size is stated in some rows and not others, as once, few, many or a class when expanded.

.,.,TRBJ2-1,12,TRBV28,CASRGNAYEQFF,TGTGCCAGCAGGGGTAATGCATATGAGCAGTTCTTC
.,.,TRBJ1-5,16,TRBV6-6,CASSYSSRGLYQPQHF,TGTGCCAGCAGTTACTCGTCGCGGGGTCTATATCAGCCCCAGCATTTT
.,TRBD2,TRBJ2-3,15,TRBV5-4,CASSTSGRLTDTQYF,TGTGCCAGCAGCACCAGCGGGAGACTCACAGATACGCAGTATTTT
.,.,TRBJ2-2,16,TRBV10-1,CASTVPMAANTGELFF,TGCGCCAGCACCGTACCCATGGCGGCGAACACCGGGGAGCTGTTTTTT
.,.,TRBJ2-2,15,TRBV5-1,CASSLGDSNTGELFF,TGCGCCAGCAGCTTGGGGGACTCGAACACCGGGGAGCTGTTTTTT
.,.,TRBJ2-3,14,TRBV18,CASSPFDSTDTQYF,TGTGCCAGCTCACCTTTCGACAGCACAGATACGCAGTATTTT
.,TRBD1,TRBJ1-1,12,TRBV18,CASSRQGTEAFF,TGTGCCAGCTCTCGACAGGGCACTGAAGCTTTCTTT
.,.,TRBJ2-2,14,TRBV5-6,CASSLGQGTGELFF,TGTGCCAGCAGCTTGGGGCAGGGGACCGGGGAGCTGTTTTTT
.,.,TRBJ1-2,16,TRBV6-6,CASSRYDRVDTNGYTF,TGTGCCAGCAGTCGATACGACCGGGTTGACACCAATGGCTACACCTTC
once,TRBD2,TRBJ2-7,12,TRBV6-6,CASRGRAYEQYF,TGTGCCAGCAGAGGGAGGGCGTACGAGCAGTACTTC
few,.,TRBJ1-2,12,TRBV7-9,CASSLGNYGYTF,TGTGCCAGCAGCTTAGGCAACTATGGCTACACCTTC
.,.,TRBJ2-1,12,TRBV14,CASSQVSNEQFF,TGTGCCAGCAGCCAAGTCTCTAATGAGCAGTTCTTC
.,.,TRBJ2-1,15,TRBV5-1,CASSLLERGYNEQFF,TGCGCCAGCAGCTTGTTGGAGCGAGGGTACAATGAGCAGTTCTTC
.,.,TRBJ1-2,11,TRBV20-1,CSARTDYGYTF,TGCAGTGCCCGGACTGACTATGGCTACACCTTC
.,.,TRBJ1-2,14,TRBV18,CASSPRGPNYGYTF,TGTGCCAGCTCACCGCGTGGGCCTAACTATGGCTACACCTTC
.,.,TRBJ2-3,15,TRBV25-1,CASSEGDRSTDTQYF,TGTGCCAGCAGTGAGGGCGACAGGAGCACAGATACGCAGTATTTT
.,.,TRBJ2-7,13,TRBV29-1,CSANGDPNGEQYF,TGCAGCGCGAATGGGGACCCGAACGGCGAGCAGTACTTC
.,TRBD2,TRBJ2-3,15,TRBV7-3,CASSLTLAVTDTQYF,TGTGCCAGCAGCTTAACTCTAGCGGTCACAGATACGCAGTATTTT
.,.,TRBJ1-3,16,TRBV27,CASSPLSVSSGNTIYF,TGTGCCAGCAGCCCGCTGAGCGTGAGTTCTGGAAACACCATATATTTT
medium-sized,TRBD1,TRBJ2-1,15,TRBV5-1,CASSLPGQGPNEQFF,TGCGCCAGCAGCTTACCGGGACAGGGGCCCAATGAGCAGTTCTTC
.,.,TRBJ1-1,14,TRBV9,CASSVAQRNTEAFF,TGTGCCAGCAGCGTAGCTCAAAGAAACACTGAAGCTTTCTTT
.,.,TRBJ2-6,15,TRBV21-1,CASSLTSSGANVLTF,TGTGCCAGCAGTCTTACTAGCTCTGGGGCCAACGTCCTGACTTTC
.,.,TRBJ1-1,14,TRBV19,CASNGLPGFTEAFF,TGTGCCAGTAACGGTTTACCAGGGTTCACTGAAGCTTTCTTT
.,.,TRBJ2-7,14,TRBV7-2,CASSLEAVTYEQYF,TGTGCCAGCAGCTTAGAAGCAGTAACCTACGAGCAGTACTTC
.,.,TRBJ2-1,13,TRBV28,CASSLVRPGGQFF,TGTGCCAGCAGTTTAGTTAGACCTGGGGGGCAGTTCTTC
.,.,TRBJ2-7,16,TRBV4-1,CASSQGWQGRSDEQYF,TGCGCCAGCAGCCAAGGATGGCAGGGAAGAAGTGACGAGCAGTACTTC
once,TRBD2,TRBJ2-7,15,TRBV7-2,CASSLIVAGGYEQYF,TGTGCCAGCAGCTTAATTGTTGCGGGGGGCTACGAGCAGTACTTC
.,TRBD2,TRBJ2-1,14,TRBV28,CASRAAGGPDEQFF,TGTGCCAGCCGAGCAGCGGGAGGGCCAGATGAGCAGTTCTTC
.,.,TRBJ1-3,12,TRBV28,CASSSGGNTIYF,TGTGCCAGCAGTTCAGGAGGAAACACCATATATTTT